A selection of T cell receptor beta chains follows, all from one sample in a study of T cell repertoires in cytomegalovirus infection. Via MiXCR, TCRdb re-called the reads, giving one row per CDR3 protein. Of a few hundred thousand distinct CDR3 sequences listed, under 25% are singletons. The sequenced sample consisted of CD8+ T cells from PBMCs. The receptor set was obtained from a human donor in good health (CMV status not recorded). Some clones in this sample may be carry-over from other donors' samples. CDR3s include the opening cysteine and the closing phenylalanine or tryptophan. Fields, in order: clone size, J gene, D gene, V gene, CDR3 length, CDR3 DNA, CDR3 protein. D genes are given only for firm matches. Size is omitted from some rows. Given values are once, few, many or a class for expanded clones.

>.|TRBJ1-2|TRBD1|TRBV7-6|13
TGTGCCAGCAGCCCAGTGGACAGGGACGGCTACACCTTC
CASSPVDRDGYTF
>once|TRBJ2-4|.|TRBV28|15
TGTGCCAGCACTCCAACCTGGCAGATTCGAGACATTCAGTACTTC
CASTPTWQIRDIQYF
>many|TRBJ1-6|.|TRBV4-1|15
TGCGCCAGCAGCCAAGATACAGGTGTTGGATCACCCCTCCACTTT
CASSQDTGVGSPLHF
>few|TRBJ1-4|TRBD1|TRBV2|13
TGTGCCAGCAGGGACAGGACGAATGAAAAACTGTTTTTT
CASRDRTNEKLFF
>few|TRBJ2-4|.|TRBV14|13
TGTGCCAGCAGCTTCGGATTGGGAAACATTCAGTACTTC
CASSFGLGNIQYF
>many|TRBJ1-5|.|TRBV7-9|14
TGTGCCAGCAGCTTAGGGACACCTAATCAGCCCCAGCATTTT
CASSLGTPNQPQHF
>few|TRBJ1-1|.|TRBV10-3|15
TGTGCCATCAGTGAGTCTCACCCGGCGGACACTGAAGCTTTCTTT
CAISESHPADTEAFF
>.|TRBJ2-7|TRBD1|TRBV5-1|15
TGCGCCAGCAGCTTGGTCCGGACAGGATTGGACGAGCAGTACTTC
CASSLVRTGLDEQYF
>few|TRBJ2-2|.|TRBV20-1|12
TGCAGTGCTAGGGCAGGGAGCGGGGAGCTGTTTTTT
CSARAGSGELFF
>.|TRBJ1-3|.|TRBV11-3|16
TGTGCCAGCAGCCCTCCTCAGCTTAACTCTGGAAACACCATATATTTT
CASSPPQLNSGNTIYF
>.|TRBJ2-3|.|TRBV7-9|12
TGTGCCAGCAGTCCTTCACCAGGGACGCAGTATTTT
CASSPSPGTQYF
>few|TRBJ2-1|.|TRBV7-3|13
TGTGCCAGCAGCTTCTTTGCGGCCAATGAGCAGTTCTTT
CASSFFAANEQFF
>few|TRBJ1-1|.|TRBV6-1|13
TGTGCCAGCAGTGAAGGTGGTAGCACTGAAGCTTTCTTT
CASSEGGSTEAFF
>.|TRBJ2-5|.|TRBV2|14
TGTGCCAGCAGCTCCTTAGATTCCCAAGAGACCCAGTACTTC
CASSSLDSQETQYF
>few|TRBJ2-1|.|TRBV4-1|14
TGCGCCAGCAGCCAAGAGACCCTGAACGGTGAGCAGTTCTTC
CASSQETLNGEQFF
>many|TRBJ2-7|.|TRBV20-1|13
TGCAGTGCCGCCGGCGGGGACCCCTACGAGCAGTACTTC
CSAAGGDPYEQYF
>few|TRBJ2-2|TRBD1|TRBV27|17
TGTGCCAGCAGTCCCTTGACAGGGGGCAAGACTACCGGGGAGCTGTTTTTT
CASSPLTGGKTTGELFF
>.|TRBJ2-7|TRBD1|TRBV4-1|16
TGCGCCAGCAGCCAAGAGGAGACAGGGGGCTCCTACGAGCAGTACTTC
CASSQEETGGSYEQYF
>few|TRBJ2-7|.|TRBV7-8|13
TGTGCCAGCAGCCCCAAGGATTACTACGAGCAGTACTTC
CASSPKDYYEQYF
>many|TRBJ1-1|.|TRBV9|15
TGTGCCAGCAGCGTAGAGGCAGAGGGATACACTGAAGCTTTCTTT
CASSVEAEGYTEAFF
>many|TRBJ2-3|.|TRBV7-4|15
TGTGCCAGCAGCTTAGTTGGAGGCCGCACAGATACGCAGTATTTT
CASSLVGGRTDTQYF
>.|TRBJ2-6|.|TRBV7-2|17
TGTGCCAGCAGCCCCGAGACTGCGATATCTGGGGCCAACGTCCTGACTTTC
CASSPETAISGANVLTF
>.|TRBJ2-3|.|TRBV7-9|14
TGTGCCAGCAGCCGTTTGACCCACACAGATACGCAGTATTTT
CASSRLTHTDTQYF
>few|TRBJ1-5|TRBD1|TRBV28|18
TGTGCCAGCAGTTTCCGAGGACAGGGGACCTTTAGCAATCAGCCCCAGCATTTT
CASSFRGQGTFSNQPQHF
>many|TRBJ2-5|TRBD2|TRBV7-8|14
TGTGCCAGCAGCTGGACTAGCCTTGTGGAGACCCAGTACTTC
CASSWTSLVETQYF
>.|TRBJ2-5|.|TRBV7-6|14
TGTGCCAGCAGCTTCGAGGGACTTCAAGAGACCCAGTACTTC
CASSFEGLQETQYF
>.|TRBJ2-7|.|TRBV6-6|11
TGTGCCAGCAGTTACCAGGGTGAGCAGTACTTC
CASSYQGEQYF